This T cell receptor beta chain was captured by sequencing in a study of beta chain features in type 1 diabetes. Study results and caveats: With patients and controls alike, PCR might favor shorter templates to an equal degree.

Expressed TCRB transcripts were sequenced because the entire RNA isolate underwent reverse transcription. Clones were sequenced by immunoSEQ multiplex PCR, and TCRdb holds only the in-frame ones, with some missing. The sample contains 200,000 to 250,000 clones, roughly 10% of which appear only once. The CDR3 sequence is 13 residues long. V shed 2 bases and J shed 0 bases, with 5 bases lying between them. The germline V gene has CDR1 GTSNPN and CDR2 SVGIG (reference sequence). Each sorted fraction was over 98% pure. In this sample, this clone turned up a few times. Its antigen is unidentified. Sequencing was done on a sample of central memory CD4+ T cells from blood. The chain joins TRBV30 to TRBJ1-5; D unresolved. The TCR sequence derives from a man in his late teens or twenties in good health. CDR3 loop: CAWSRDSNQPQHF. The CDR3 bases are TGTGCCTGGAGTAGGGATAGCAATCAGCCCCAGCATTTT.